Described below is a single T cell receptor (beta chain) sequence and its context. The data stem from a study of cytomegalovirus exposure and HLA in healthy donors. Study in general: A preliminary data release comprised 91 million or so unique TCRs obtained from HLA-typed donors.

The V end lost 6 bases, the J end lost 0 bases, and 12 bases lay between the germline ends. In germline, CDR1 is MNHEY, CDR2 SVGAGI. The CDR3 contains 14 residues. Vbeta (60) and Jbeta (13) primers were used in the PCR. Authors' analysis steps: Unique TCR beta chains totaled 65 million to 95 million in a later count, with approximately 11 million of them shared. Method: immunoSEQ multiplex PCR; TCRdb's copy keeps in-frame clones and lacks some. D and trimming were read from the DNA, whereas the V and J calls and clone size are those reported in that table. The data show more than 140,000 clones, nearly 80% seen once.

The sample comprised PBMCs. This chain joins TRBV6-5 and TRBJ2-7, with D tentatively TRBD1 (5 bases). This receptor was taken from a male donor in good health and CMV-seronegative. CDR3 amino acids: CASRGQTVSYEQYF. CDR3 nucleotides: TGTGCCAGCAGGGGGCAGACAGTCTCCTACGAGCAGTACTTC.